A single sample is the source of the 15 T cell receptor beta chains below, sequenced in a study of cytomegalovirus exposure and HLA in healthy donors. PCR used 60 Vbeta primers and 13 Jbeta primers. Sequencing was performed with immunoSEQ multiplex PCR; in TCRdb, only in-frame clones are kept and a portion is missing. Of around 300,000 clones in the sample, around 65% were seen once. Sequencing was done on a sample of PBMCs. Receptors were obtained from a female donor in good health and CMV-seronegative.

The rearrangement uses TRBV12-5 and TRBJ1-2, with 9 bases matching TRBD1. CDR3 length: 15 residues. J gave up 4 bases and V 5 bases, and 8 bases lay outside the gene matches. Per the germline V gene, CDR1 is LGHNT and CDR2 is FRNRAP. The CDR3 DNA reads TGTGCTAGTGGTCTCGGACAGGGGATCGGCTATGGCTACACCTTC. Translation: CASGLGQGIGYGYTF.

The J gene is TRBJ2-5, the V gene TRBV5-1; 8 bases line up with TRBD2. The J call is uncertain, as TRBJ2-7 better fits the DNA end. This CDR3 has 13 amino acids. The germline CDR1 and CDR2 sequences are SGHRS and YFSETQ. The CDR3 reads CASSPSLAVEQYF. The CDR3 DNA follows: TGCGCCAGCAGCCCCTCACTAGCGGTCGAGCAGTACTTC.

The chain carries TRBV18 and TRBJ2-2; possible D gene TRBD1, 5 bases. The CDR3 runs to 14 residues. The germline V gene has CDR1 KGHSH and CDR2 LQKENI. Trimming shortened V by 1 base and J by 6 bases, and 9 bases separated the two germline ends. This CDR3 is CASSPQQAPGELFF. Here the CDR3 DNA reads TGTGCCAGCTCACCACAACAGGCTCCCGGGGAGCTGTTTTTT.

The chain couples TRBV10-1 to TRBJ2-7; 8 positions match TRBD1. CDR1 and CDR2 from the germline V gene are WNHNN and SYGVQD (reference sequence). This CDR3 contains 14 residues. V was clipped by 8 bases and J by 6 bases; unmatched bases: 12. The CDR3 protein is CASAQDREVGEQYF. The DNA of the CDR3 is TGCGCCAGCGCCCAGGACAGGGAAGTTGGCGAGCAGTACTTC.

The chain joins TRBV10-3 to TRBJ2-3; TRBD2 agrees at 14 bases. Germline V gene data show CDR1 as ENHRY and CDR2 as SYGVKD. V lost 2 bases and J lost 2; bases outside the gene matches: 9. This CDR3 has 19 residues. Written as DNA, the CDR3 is TGTGCCATCAGTGAGAGATCCGGGACTAGCGGGAGAAACACAGATACGCAGTATTTT. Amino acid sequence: CAISERSGTSGRNTDTQYF.

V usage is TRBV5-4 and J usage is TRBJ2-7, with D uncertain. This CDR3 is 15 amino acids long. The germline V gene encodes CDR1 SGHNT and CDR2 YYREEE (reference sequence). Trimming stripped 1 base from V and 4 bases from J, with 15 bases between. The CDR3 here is CASSLLAVTLYEQYF. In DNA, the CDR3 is TGTGCCAGCAGCTTGCTTGCTGTAACCCTATACGAGCAGTACTTC.

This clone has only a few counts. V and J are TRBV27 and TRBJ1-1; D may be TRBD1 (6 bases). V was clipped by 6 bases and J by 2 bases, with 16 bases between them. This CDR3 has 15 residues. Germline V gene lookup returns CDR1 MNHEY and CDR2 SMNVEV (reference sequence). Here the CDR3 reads CASRGGAGPNTEAFF. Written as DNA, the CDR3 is TGTGCCAGCAGGGGGGGGGCAGGACCAAACACTGAAGCTTTCTTT.

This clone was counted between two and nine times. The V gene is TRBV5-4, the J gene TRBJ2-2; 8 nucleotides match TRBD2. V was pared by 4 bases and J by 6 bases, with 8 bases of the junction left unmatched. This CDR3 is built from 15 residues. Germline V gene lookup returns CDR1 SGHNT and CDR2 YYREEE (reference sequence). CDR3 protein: CASSGAGVGAGELFF. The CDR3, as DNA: TGTGCCAGCAGCGGAGCGGGAGTTGGGGCCGGGGAGCTGTTTTTT.

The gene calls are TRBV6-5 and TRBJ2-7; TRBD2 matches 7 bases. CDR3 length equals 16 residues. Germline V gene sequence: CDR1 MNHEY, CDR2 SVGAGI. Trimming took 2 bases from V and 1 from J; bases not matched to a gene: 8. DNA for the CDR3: TGTGCCAGCAGTTACCAGACTAGCACGCGGTCCTACGAGCAGTACTTC. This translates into CASSYQTSTRSYEQYF.

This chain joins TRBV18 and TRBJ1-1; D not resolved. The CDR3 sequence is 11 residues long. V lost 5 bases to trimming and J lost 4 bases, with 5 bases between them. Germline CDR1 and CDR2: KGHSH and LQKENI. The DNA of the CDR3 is TGTGCCAGCTCATCCCGCACTGAAGCTTTCTTT. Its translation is CASSSRTEAFF. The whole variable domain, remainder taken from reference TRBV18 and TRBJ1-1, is NAGVMQNPRHLVRRRGQEARLRCSPMKGHSHVYWYRQLPEEGLKFMVYLQKENIIDESGMPKERFSAEFPKEGPSILRIQQVVRGDSAAYFCASSSRTEAFFGQGTRLTVV.

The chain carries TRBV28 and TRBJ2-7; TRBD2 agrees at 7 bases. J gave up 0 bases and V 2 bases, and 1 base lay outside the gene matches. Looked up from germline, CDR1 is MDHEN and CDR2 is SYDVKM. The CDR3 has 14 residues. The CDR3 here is CASSLGGSSYEQYF. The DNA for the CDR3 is TGTGCCAGCAGTTTAGGCGGGAGCTCCTACGAGCAGTACTTC.

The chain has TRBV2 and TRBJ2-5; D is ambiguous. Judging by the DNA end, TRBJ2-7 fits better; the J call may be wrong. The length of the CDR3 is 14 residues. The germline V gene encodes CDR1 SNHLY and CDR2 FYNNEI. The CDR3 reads CASQWNPSSYEQYF. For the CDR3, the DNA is TGTGCCAGCCAGTGGAATCCTAGCTCCTACGAGCAGTACTTC.

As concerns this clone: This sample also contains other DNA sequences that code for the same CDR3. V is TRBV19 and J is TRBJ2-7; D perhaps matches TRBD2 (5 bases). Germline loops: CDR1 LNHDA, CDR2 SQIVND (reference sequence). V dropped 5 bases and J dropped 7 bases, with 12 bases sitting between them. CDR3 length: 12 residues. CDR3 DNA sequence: TGTGCCAGTAGTTTCCCCCCGGGAGAGCAGTACTTC. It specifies CASSFPPGEQYF.

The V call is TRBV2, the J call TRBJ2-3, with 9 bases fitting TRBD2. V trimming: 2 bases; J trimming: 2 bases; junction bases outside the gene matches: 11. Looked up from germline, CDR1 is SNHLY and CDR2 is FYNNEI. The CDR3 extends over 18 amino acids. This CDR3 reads CASSEIVAVAGVTDTQYF. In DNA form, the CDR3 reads TGTGCCAGCAGTGAAATAGTGGCTGTAGCGGGGGTCACAGATACGCAGTATTTT.

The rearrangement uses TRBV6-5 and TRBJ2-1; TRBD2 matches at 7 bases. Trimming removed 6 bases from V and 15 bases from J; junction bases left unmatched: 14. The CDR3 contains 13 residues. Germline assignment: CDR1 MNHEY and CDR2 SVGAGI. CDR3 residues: CASSQPISGRMFF. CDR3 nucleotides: TGTGCCAGCAGCCAGCCTATTAGCGGGCGTATGTTCTTC.